The 3 T cell receptor beta chains listed next were all sequenced from one sample in a study of cytomegalovirus exposure and HLA in healthy donors. The protocol was immunoSEQ multiplex PCR, while the TCRdb copy is restricted to in-frame clones and leaves out a portion. The sample consists of fewer than 150,000 clones, approximately 84% of them appearing once. Sequenced input: PBMCs. Receptors were obtained from a man under 40 in good health and CMV-seropositive.

The V and J genes are TRBV11-2 and TRBJ2-2; TRBD2 aligns across 11 bases. V lost 8 bases and J lost 7; bases outside the gene matches: 6. Germline V lookup: CDR1 SGHAT, CDR2 FQNNGV. CDR3 length: 14 amino acids. The CDR3 DNA follows: TGTGCCAGCGGGGCTAGCGGGAGGCACGGGGAGCTGTTTTTT. This sequence encodes CASGASGRHGELFF.

This clone was recorded only once. This rearrangement joins TRBV2 to TRBJ2-2; 9 positions match TRBD2. Germline lookup yields CDR1 SNHLY and CDR2 FYNNEI. CDR3 length equals 20 residues. V shed 5 bases and J 5 bases; nucleotides not matched to a gene: 21. CDR3 in amino acids: CASSSVTSGYPTSGTGELFF. DNA for the CDR3: TGTGCCAGCAGTTCAGTAACTAGCGGGTACCCCACCAGCGGGACCGGGGAGCTGTTTTTT.

The gene calls are TRBV6-5 and TRBJ2-1, with 11 bases that match TRBD2. The germline V gene has CDR1 MNHEY and CDR2 SVGAGI. The trim removed 5 bases at V and 4 bases at J, leaving 4 bases unmatched. The CDR3 is 15 residues long. This chain's CDR3 is CASSRSGRAYNEQFF. The CDR3 bases are TGTGCCAGCAGTCGTAGCGGGAGGGCGTACAATGAGCAGTTCTTC.